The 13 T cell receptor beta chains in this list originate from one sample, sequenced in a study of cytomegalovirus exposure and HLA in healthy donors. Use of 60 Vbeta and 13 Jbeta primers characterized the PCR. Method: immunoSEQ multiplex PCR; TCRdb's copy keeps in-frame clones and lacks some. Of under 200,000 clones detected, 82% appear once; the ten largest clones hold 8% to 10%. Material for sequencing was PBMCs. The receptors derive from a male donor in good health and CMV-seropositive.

CDR3 DNA: TGCGCCAGCAGCTTGGGGACTCTCTACACCGGGGAGCTGTTTTTT. It codes for CASSLGTLYTGELFF. The V and J genes are TRBV5-1 and TRBJ2-2; TRBD2 might be the D (5 bases). The CDR3 has 15 residues. Per the germline V gene, CDR1 is SGHRS and CDR2 is YFSETQ. The ends were cut back, 0 bases at V and 3 bases at J, with 9 bases in the middle.

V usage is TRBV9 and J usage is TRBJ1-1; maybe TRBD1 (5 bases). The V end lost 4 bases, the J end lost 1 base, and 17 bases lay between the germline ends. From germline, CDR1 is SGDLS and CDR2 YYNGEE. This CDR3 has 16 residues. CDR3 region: CASSPGHANPNTEAFF. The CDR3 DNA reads TGTGCCAGCAGCCCCGGACACGCTAACCCGAACACTGAAGCTTTCTTT. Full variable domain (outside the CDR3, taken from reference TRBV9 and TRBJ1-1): DSGVTQTPKHLITATGQRVTLRCSPRSGDLSVYWYQQSLDQGLQFLIQYYNGEERAKGNILERFSAQQFPDLHSELNLSSLELGDSALYFCASSPGHANPNTEAFFGQGTRLTVV.

The CDR3 loop reads CASSEAGAEQYF. CDR3 in DNA: TGCGCCAGCAGTGAAGCAGGGGCCGAGCAGTACTTC. V gene TRBV10-1 combines with J gene TRBJ2-7, with D perhaps TRBD1 (6 bases). V lost 3 bases and J 6 bases, leaving 9 bases between the germline ends. Germline V gene lookup returns CDR1 WNHNN and CDR2 SYGVQD (reference sequence). The CDR3 loop spans 12 amino acids.

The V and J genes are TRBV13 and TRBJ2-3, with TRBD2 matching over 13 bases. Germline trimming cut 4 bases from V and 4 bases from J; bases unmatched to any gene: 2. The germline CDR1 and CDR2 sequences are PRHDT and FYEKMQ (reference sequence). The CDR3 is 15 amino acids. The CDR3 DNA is TGTGCCAGCAGCTCGACTAGCGGGGGGCCAGATACGCAGTATTTT. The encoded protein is CASSSTSGGPDTQYF.

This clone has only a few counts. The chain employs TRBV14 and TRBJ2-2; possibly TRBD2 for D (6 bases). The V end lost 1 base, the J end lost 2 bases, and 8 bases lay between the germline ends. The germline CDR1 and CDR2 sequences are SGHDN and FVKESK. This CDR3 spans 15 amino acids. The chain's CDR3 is CASSQAGGNTGELFF. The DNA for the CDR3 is TGTGCCAGCAGCCAAGCCGGGGGTAACACCGGGGAGCTGTTTTTT.

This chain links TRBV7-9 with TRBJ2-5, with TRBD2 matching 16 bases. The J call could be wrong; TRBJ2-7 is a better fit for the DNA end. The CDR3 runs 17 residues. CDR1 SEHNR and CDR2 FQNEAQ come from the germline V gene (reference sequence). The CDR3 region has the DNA TGTGCCAGCAGCTCCCCCGGGACTAGCGGGGGGGCCGTCGAGCAGTACTTC. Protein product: CASSSPGTSGGAVEQYF.

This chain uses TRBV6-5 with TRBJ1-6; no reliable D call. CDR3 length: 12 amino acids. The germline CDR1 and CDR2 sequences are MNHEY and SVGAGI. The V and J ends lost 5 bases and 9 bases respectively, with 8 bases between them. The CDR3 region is CASSPRGSPLHF. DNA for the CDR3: TGTGCCAGCAGTCCCCGGGGTTCACCCCTCCACTTT.

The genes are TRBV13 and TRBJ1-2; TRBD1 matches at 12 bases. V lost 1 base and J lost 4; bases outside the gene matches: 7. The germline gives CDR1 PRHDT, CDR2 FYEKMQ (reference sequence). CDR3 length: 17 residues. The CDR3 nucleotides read TGTGCCAGCAGCTTAGCTGGGACAGGGGGCGTAGGCTATGGCTACACCTTC. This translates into CASSLAGTGGVGYGYTF.

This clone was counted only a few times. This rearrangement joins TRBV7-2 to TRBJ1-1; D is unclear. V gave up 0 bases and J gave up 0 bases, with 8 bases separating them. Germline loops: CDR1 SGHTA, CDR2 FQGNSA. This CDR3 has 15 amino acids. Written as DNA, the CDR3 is TGTGCCAGCAGCTTAGCAGCAGGCCTGAACACTGAAGCTTTCTTT. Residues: CASSLAAGLNTEAFF.

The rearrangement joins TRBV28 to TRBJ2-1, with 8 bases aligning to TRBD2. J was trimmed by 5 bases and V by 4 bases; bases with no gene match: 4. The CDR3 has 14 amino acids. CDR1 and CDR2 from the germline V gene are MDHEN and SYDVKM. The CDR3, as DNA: TGTGCCAGCAGTTCAGCGGGAGAGGACAATGAGCAGTTCTTC. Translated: CASSSAGEDNEQFF.

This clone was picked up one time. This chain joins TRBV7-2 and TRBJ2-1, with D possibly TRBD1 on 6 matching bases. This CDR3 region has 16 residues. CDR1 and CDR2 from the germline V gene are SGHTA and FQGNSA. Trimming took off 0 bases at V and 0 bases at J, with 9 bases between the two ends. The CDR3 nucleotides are TGTGCCAGCAGCTTAGCGGGGGCAGGCTCCTACAATGAGCAGTTCTTC. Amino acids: CASSLAGAGSYNEQFF.

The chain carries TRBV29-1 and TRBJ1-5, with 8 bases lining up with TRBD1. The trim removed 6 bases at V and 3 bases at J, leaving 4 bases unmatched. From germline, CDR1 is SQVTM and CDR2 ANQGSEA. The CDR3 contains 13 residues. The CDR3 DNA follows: TGCAGCGTCCGGACAGGGCCCAATCAGCCCCAGCATTTT. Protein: CSVRTGPNQPQHF.

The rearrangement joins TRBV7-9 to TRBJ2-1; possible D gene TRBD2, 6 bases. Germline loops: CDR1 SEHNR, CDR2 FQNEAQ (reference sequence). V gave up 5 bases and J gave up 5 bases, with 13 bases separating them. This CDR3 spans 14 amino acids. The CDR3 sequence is CASSVETSNNEQFF. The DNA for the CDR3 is TGTGCCAGCAGCGTGGAGACTAGTAACAATGAGCAGTTCTTC.